Listed below are T cell receptor beta chains from one sample, sequenced in a study of neurological immune-mediated disorders. TCRdb reprocessed the 5' RACE reads with MiXCR, giving one entry per CDR3 protein. Of tens of thousands of distinct CDR3 sequences detected, 11% to 15% appear once; the ten largest clones hold approximately 6.8%. Sequencing was carried out using PBMCs. Receptors originate from a woman aged 45 to 65 in good health. Each CDR3 is given with its conserved first and last residue. D genes are given only for firm matches. Size is stated for part of the rows, as once, few or many counts, or as a class when the clone is expanded.

J	size	V	D	DNA	CDR3
TRBJ1-5	many	TRBV15	NA	TGTGCCACCAGCAGAGCCCAAGGACGGGGTAATCAGCCCCAGCATTTT	CATSRAQGRGNQPQHF
TRBJ2-3	many	TRBV5-1	NA	TGCGCCAGCAGCCTACGGGGCTCCCGAGGGATCCAGGATACGCAGTATTTT	CASSLRGSRGIQDTQYF
TRBJ2-2	many	TRBV7-2	TRBD1	TGTGCCAGCAGATTTACCGGGACAGGGGGCGTCGCCGGGGAGCTGTTTTTT	CASRFTGTGGVAGELFF
TRBJ2-7	many	TRBV9	TRBD2	TGTGCCAGCAGCGTAGGACTAGCGGGACCGACGGTCCCCTACGAGCAGTACTTC	CASSVGLAGPTVPYEQYF
TRBJ1-6	many	TRBV7-9	NA	TGTGCCAGCAGCTTAGCCCGGGGACACCTTAATTCACCCCTCCACTTT	CASSLARGHLNSPLHF
TRBJ1-5	many	TRBV6-5	NA	TGTGCCAGCAGACGACAGGCCGGACTAGGGCAGCCCCAGCATTTT	CASRRQAGLGQPQHF
TRBJ2-7	few	TRBV20-1	NA	TGCAGTGCTAGGGACAGCGCCCTTTACGAGCAGTACTTC	CSARDSALYEQYF
TRBJ1-5	NA	TRBV6-2/TRBV6-3	NA	TGTGCCAGCAGAATTTTCGGCAATCAGCCCCAGCATTTT	CASRIFGNQPQHF
TRBJ2-7	many	TRBV20-1	NA	TGCAGTGCGCCCGAGGGGCCGACCTACGAGCAGTACTTC	CSAPEGPTYEQYF
TRBJ1-6	many	TRBV7-2	NA	TGTGCCAGCAGCTTACTGAACACTCTGAATTCACCCCTCCACTTT	CASSLLNTLNSPLHF
TRBJ2-4	many	TRBV5-1	NA	TGCGCCAGCAGCTTGGTTCCCCAAGAAAAGGACATTCAGTACTTC	CASSLVPQEKDIQYF
TRBJ2-4	many	TRBV20-1	NA	TGCAGTGCTAGAGATCTAACTACATTGGTTCAGTACTTC	CSARDLTTLVQYF
TRBJ1-6	many	TRBV5-1	NA	TGCGCCAGCAGCTTGGAAGTCTTTCTTTCACCCCTCCACTTT	CASSLEVFLSPLHF
TRBJ2-7	many	TRBV7-8	NA	TGTGCCAGCAGCTCCCCGGGGCAGGGCTACGAGCAGTACTTC	CASSSPGQGYEQYF
TRBJ2-7	many	TRBV5-5	NA	TGTGCCAGCAGCTTTCTAGGAGATCGCGAGCAGTACTTC	CASSFLGDREQYF
TRBJ1-1	many	TRBV28	TRBD1	TGTGCCAGCAGTTCCAGGGGGAGGACTGAAGCTTTCTTT	CASSSRGRTEAFF
TRBJ1-2	many	TRBV5-1	NA	TGCGCCAGCAGCTTGGAAGGGGAGACTGGCTACACCTTC	CASSLEGETGYTF
TRBJ1-1	few	TRBV14	NA	TGTGCCAGCAGCCATCATGTCGGACAAGTTCCGAACACTGAAGCTTTCTTT	CASSHHVGQVPNTEAFF
TRBJ1-5	many	TRBV29-1	NA	TGCAGCGCCGTAGAGAGCGGCAATCAGCCCCAGCATTTT	CSAVESGNQPQHF
TRBJ2-3	many	TRBV15	NA	TGTGCCACCAGCAGAGTTCTAGGGGGAGTCACAGATACGCAGTATTTT	CATSRVLGGVTDTQYF
TRBJ1-2	many	TRBV5-1	NA	TGCGCCAGCAGCGAAAGGAGGGGCGCGGGGGGCTACACCTTC	CASSERRGAGGYTF
TRBJ2-1	many	TRBV28	TRBD2	TGTGCCAGCAGCCGACCGACCGGGACTAGCGGGAGTTCGCAGTTCTTC	CASSRPTGTSGSSQFF
TRBJ2-7	many	TRBV5-1	TRBD1	TGCGCCAGCAGCCTTCGGGACAGGGGGCAAGATGAGCAGTACTTC	CASSLRDRGQDEQYF
TRBJ2-2	many	TRBV5-1	TRBD1	TGCGCCAGCAGCCCCAGGACAGGGGGTGGGGCCGGGGAGCTGTTTTTT	CASSPRTGGGAGELFF
TRBJ2-5	many	TRBV12-3/TRBV12-4	NA	TGTGCCAGCAGTTTAGACAACCAAGAGACCCAGTACTTC	CASSLDNQETQYF
TRBJ2-5	many	TRBV2	TRBD2	TGTGCCAGCAGTGCGGATAGCGGGGGCCCCTACTTC	CASSADSGGPYF
TRBJ2-3	many	TRBV6-2/TRBV6-3	NA	TGTGCCAGCACTTCGAAGGGAACTTTCCGCACAGATACGCAGTATTTT	CASTSKGTFRTDTQYF
TRBJ2-2	NA	TRBV10-1	NA	TGCGCCAGCAGGACCGGGGAGCTGTTTTTT	CASRTGELFF
TRBJ2-7	many	TRBV20-1	TRBD2	TGCAGTGCCGAGACTAGCGGGAGATACGAGCAGTACTTC	CSAETSGRYEQYF
TRBJ1-2	many	TRBV10-3	NA	TGTGCCATCAGTGGAGGGGGGAAGATAGCGAACTATGGCTACACCTTC	CAISGGGKIANYGYTF
TRBJ2-1	many	TRBV9	TRBD2	TGTGCCAGCAGCGTAGATGGTAGCGGGAGAATTTTTGAGCAGTTCTTC	CASSVDGSGRIFEQFF
TRBJ2-5	many	TRBV5-1	NA	TGCGCCAGCAGCTTGGGCCCTGGAGGAGAGACCCAGTACTTC	CASSLGPGGETQYF
TRBJ2-3	many	TRBV7-9	TRBD2	TGTGCCAGCAGCTCTGGACTAGCGGGAGGGTCAGATACGCAGTATTTT	CASSSGLAGGSDTQYF
TRBJ2-3	many	TRBV7-2	NA	TGTGCCAGCAGCCCGCCAGTCAATCGCGATACGCAGTATTTT	CASSPPVNRDTQYF
TRBJ1-1	many	TRBV5-1	NA	TGCGCCAGCAGCTTGCTAGGTAGGGTGGGTATGAACACTGAAGCTTTCTTT	CASSLLGRVGMNTEAFF
TRBJ2-2	many	TRBV5-1	TRBD2	TGCGCCAGCAGCCACGCCTTAAGGGCGGGAGGGCACACCGGGGAGCTGTTTTTT	CASSHALRAGGHTGELFF
TRBJ2-1	many	TRBV10-3	TRBD2	TGTGCCATCACGGCTAGCGGGGGGGCACGTGAGCAGTTCTTC	CAITASGGAREQFF
TRBJ2-2	many	TRBV5-1	NA	TGCGCCAGCAGCTTGGGTTCAGGCGATGCCGGGGAGCTGTTTTTT	CASSLGSGDAGELFF
TRBJ2-6	NA	TRBV20-1	NA	TGCAGTGCCCGAAGTAGGGGCTTGGTGATAGCTGGGGCCAACGTCCTGACTTTC	CSARSRGLVIAGANVLTF